This T cell receptor (beta chain) was identified in a study of beta chain features in type 1 diabetes. Broader study findings: Individuals with type 1 diabetes displayed fewer insertions and more deletions at VDJ junctions. A moderate, significant TCRB CDR3 shortening appeared in type 1 diabetes across four CD4+ subsets. Researchers reported that naive, central memory and Treg TCRB repertoires appeared more similar in patients than in healthy donors. Sequencing of cDNA might inflate the share of cells that strongly express TCR.

The CDR3 is made up of 15 amino acids. V was clipped by 4 bases and J by 5 bases; unmatched bases: 7. Germline values: CDR1 LGHNA, CDR2 YNFKEQ. Purity of each sorted population was above 95%. A word on this clone: The antigen remains undetermined.

The whole isolated RNA underwent reverse transcription, so sequencing captured expressed TCRB transcripts. The protocol was immunoSEQ multiplex PCR, while the TCRdb copy is restricted to in-frame clones and leaves out a portion. In the table there are 640,000 or so clones, around an eighth of which are singletons. This TCR was recovered from a man between 18 and 29 years old with type 1 diabetes. Specimen: naive CD4+ T cells from blood. V and J are TRBV4-2 and TRBJ2-5; 10 bases are shared with TRBD2. The CDR3 region is CASSPSLAGVETQYF. In DNA, the CDR3 is TGTGCCAGCAGCCCCTCCCTAGCGGGAGTGGAGACCCAGTACTTC.